The 5 T cell receptor beta chains listed next were all sequenced from one sample in a study of CD8 T cell repertoires and HIV-1 epitope variants. Data came from immunoSEQ multiplex PCR; TCRdb stores just in-frame clones and leaves some out. The table shows a few thousand clones, with around 65% occurring only once. Their cognate antigens are unknown. The sequenced material came from cultured CD8+ T cells derived from PBMCs. The receptor source for this set is a male donor with HIV.

The rearrangement links TRBV4-2 to TRBJ1-2; 9 positions match TRBD1. This CDR3 comprises 15 residues. J gave up 4 bases and V 5 bases, and 8 bases lay outside the gene matches. The V gene's germline CDR1 is LGHNA and CDR2 YNFKEQ. CDR3 nucleotide sequence: TGTGCCAGCAGCTTTACAGGGGGCGATGGCTATGGCTACACCTTC. It is translated as CASSFTGGDGYGYTF.

The rearrangement uses TRBV28 and TRBJ2-1; D remains unclear. CDR3 size: 12 residues. The germline V and J ends were trimmed by 1 base and 6 bases, with 4 bases remaining between them. CDR1 and CDR2 from the germline V gene are MDHEN and SYDVKM. CDR3 loop: CASSLSPNEQFF. CDR3 nucleotide sequence: TGTGCCAGCAGTTTATCCCCCAATGAGCAGTTCTTC.

The rearrangement links TRBV6-1 to TRBJ2-6, with D perhaps matching TRBD1 (6 bases). Trimming left V 1 base short and J 10 bases short, with 11 bases between. This CDR3 is built from 14 residues. The V gene's germline CDR1 is MNHNS and CDR2 SASEGT. The CDR3 loop is CASSEGGPKNVLTF. DNA for the CDR3: TGTGCCAGCAGTGAAGGGGGGCCCAAGAACGTCCTGACTTTC.

Only a few counts were recorded for this clone. This sequence joins TRBV4-3 and TRBJ2-1, with TRBD2 matching 11 bases. The CDR3 extends over 15 amino acids. Germline-derived CDR1 and CDR2 are LGHNA and YSLEER. Germline trimming cut 4 bases from V and 9 bases from J; bases unmatched to any gene: 8. The CDR3 DNA reads as TGCGCCAGCAGCCCGGGGGCTAGCGGGGGGAGTGAGCAGTTCTTC. This encodes CASSPGASGGSEQFF.

The V gene is TRBV28, the J gene TRBJ2-5, with unresolved D. CDR3 length: 15 residues. Trimming shortened V by 4 bases and J by 1 base, and 13 bases separated the two germline ends. Germline V gene data show CDR1 as MDHEN and CDR2 as SYDVKM. The chain's CDR3 is CASSSPDMSQETQYF. In nucleotides, the CDR3 is TGTGCCAGCAGTTCCCCTGACATGTCCCAAGAGACCCAGTACTTC.